This entry lists 27 T cell receptor beta chains sequenced from one sample in a study of blood T cell repertoires in COVID-19. Clones were sequenced by immunoSEQ multiplex PCR, and TCRdb holds only the in-frame ones, with some missing. Among 90,000 to 110,000 clones listed, roughly 82% were seen once. Sequences were obtained from peripheral blood. Receptor source: a woman of 80 years or more with active or convalescent COVID-19.

V usage is TRBV7-9 and J usage is TRBJ1-2; 8 bases are a match to TRBD1. CDR1 and CDR2 from the germline V gene are SEHNR and FQNEAQ (reference sequence). The CDR3 runs to 14 residues. The V and J ends lost 1 base and 10 bases, in that order; junction bases with no gene match: 8. The DNA of the CDR3 is TGTGCCAGCAGCTTAGATAGGTCAGGGGGCGTCTACACCTTC. Its translation: CASSLDRSGGVYTF. Using reference TRBV7-9 and TRBJ1-2 for the parts outside the CDR3, the full variable domain is DTGVSQNPRHKITKRGQNVTFRCDPISEHNRLYWYRQTLGQGPEFLTYFQNEAQLEKSRLLSDRFSAERPKGSFSTLEIQRTEQGDSAMYLCASSLDRSGGVYTFGSGTRLTVV.

This clone appeared a single time. The genes are TRBV11-3 and TRBJ2-4; 9 positions agree with TRBD2. The CDR3 runs to 13 residues. V lost 5 bases, J lost 9 bases, and 5 bases stayed unmatched. Germline V lookup: CDR1 SGHNT, CDR2 YENEEA. The CDR3 sequence: CASSTGLASIQYF. DNA of the CDR3: TGTGCCAGCAGCACGGGACTAGCTTCCATTCAGTACTTC.

The chain carries TRBV6-4 and TRBJ2-1, with TRBD2 matching over 8 bases. With V trimmed by 5 bases and J by 2 bases, 2 bases remained unmatched. The CDR3 consists of 14 residues. Germline V lookup: CDR1 MRHNA, CDR2 SNTAGT. The CDR3 protein is CASSKTSAYNEQFF. The CDR3 coding sequence is TGTGCCAGCAGTAAGACTAGCGCCTACAATGAGCAGTTCTTC.

The chain joins TRBV27 to TRBJ2-1; no clear D. V was cut by 3 bases and J by 9 bases, with 15 bases left in between. This CDR3 has 14 residues. Germline CDR1 MNHEY, CDR2 SMNVEV (reference sequence). Here the CDR3 reads CASSLVQRSTEQFF. CDR3 in DNA: TGTGCCAGCAGTTTGGTACAGAGATCTACTGAGCAGTTCTTC.

The chain carries TRBV10-3 and TRBJ1-2, with D perhaps matching TRBD1 (6 bases). The length of the CDR3 is 16 residues. Trimming removed 0 bases at V and 3 bases at J, with 14 bases between. In germline, CDR1 is ENHRY, CDR2 SYGVKD. The CDR3 DNA reads TGTGCCATCAGTGAGTCCCTATCAGGGGATGACTATGGCTACACCTTC. The encoded protein is CAISESLSGDDYGYTF.

The chain couples TRBV28 to TRBJ1-1; D remains unclear. V was shortened by 3 bases and J by 1 base, with 18 bases between the two germline ends. Per germline, CDR1 MDHEN and CDR2 SYDVKM. The CDR3 loop spans 17 amino acids. DNA of the CDR3: TGTGCCAGCAGTTTCTCAGGACCGTCTCGGGGGAACACTGAAGCTTTCTTT. This gives the protein CASSFSGPSRGNTEAFF.

This sequence joins TRBV29-1 and TRBJ1-1; D not certain. This CDR3 is 14 amino acids long. Trimming cost V 7 bases and J 4 bases, with 19 bases left between them. Germline loops: CDR1 SQVTM, CDR2 ANQGSEA. CDR3 amino acids: CSANPRSGFTEAFF. CDR3 in DNA: TGCAGCGCTAACCCCCGAAGTGGCTTCACTGAAGCTTTCTTT.

The chain has TRBV9 and TRBJ2-7; 11 bases agree with TRBD2. The J segment lost 9 bases and the V segment lost 0 bases, leaving 14 bases of the junction unmatched. Germline V gene sequence: CDR1 SGDLS, CDR2 YYNGEE. The CDR3 length is 17 residues. CDR3 in DNA: TGTGCCAGCAGCGTAGATTTGGTACTAGCGGGAGATAGTAGGCAGTACTTC. Amino acids: CASSVDLVLAGDSRQYF. The full variable domain, with the rest looked up from reference TRBV9 and TRBJ2-7, is DSGVTQTPKHLITATGQRVTLRCSPRSGDLSVYWYQQSLDQGLQFLIQYYNGEERAKGNILERFSAQQFPDLHSELNLSSLELGDSALYFCASSVDLVLAGDSRQYFGPGTRLTVT.

V usage is TRBV4-1 and J usage is TRBJ1-1, with D unresolved. Germline values: CDR1 MGHRA, CDR2 YSYEKL. The CDR3 runs to 15 residues. Trimming cost V 1 base and J 2 bases, with 11 bases left between them. CDR3 protein: CASSQGPTINTEAFF. CDR3 nucleotides: TGCGCCAGCAGCCAAGGGCCAACTATTAACACTGAAGCTTTCTTT.

The rearrangement uses TRBV3-1 (or the pseudogene TRBV3-2) and TRBJ1-2, with D perhaps TRBD1 (5 bases). V lost 5 bases, J lost 4 bases, and 11 bases lay in between. This CDR3 region has 13 residues. Germline CDR1 and CDR2: LGHDT and YNNKEL (reference sequence). The CDR3 loop reads CASSFRDGYGYTF. The CDR3 bases are TGTGCCAGCAGCTTCAGGGATGGCTATGGCTACACCTTC.

The chain joins TRBV10-2 to TRBJ2-7; no reliable D call. V lost 2 bases, J lost 5 bases, and 10 bases lay in between. The CDR3 extends over 13 amino acids. Germline values: CDR1 WSHSY, CDR2 SAAADI. The DNA of the CDR3 is TGCGCCAGCAGTGAGGTCAGTGGCAACGAGCAGTACTTC. Amino acids: CASSEVSGNEQYF.

This clone has more than one count but fewer than ten. J is TRBJ2-3 and V is TRBV24-1, with D possibly TRBD2 on 6 matching bases. The CDR3 is 17 residues long. V gave up 1 base and J gave up 2 bases, with 15 bases separating them. The germline CDR1 and CDR2 sequences are KGHDR and SFDVKD. The CDR3 DNA reads as TGTGCCACCAGTGATTTTGGGAGGACGCCATTCACAGATACGCAGTATTTT. The encoded protein is CATSDFGRTPFTDTQYF.

The V call is TRBV2, the J call TRBJ1-1; unclear D gene. Germline V gene sequence: CDR1 SNHLY, CDR2 FYNNEI. The V end was cut by 2 bases, the J end by 3 bases, with 7 bases between. The CDR3 is 13 amino acids. CDR3 region: CASSEIPYTEAFF. The CDR3 DNA reads TGTGCCAGCAGTGAAATTCCCTACACTGAAGCTTTCTTT.

The J gene is TRBJ2-1, the V gene TRBV20-1; D call uncertain. V gave up 5 bases and J gave up 7 bases, with 9 bases separating them. The CDR3 covers 11 residues. Per germline, CDR1 DFQATT and CDR2 SNEGSKA (reference sequence). CDR3 in DNA: TGCAGTGCTTCTGACGGGAATGAGCAGTTCTTC. As protein: CSASDGNEQFF.

The V gene is TRBV2, the J gene TRBJ2-3, with 13 bases fitting TRBD2. Germline CDR1 and CDR2: SNHLY and FYNNEI. The CDR3 totals 16 residues. Trimming at V came to 6 bases and at J to 4 bases, leaving 7 bases not matched to a gene. The CDR3 loop is CASRNPGLAGSDTQYF. DNA for the CDR3: TGTGCCAGCAGAAACCCGGGACTAGCGGGATCAGATACGCAGTATTTT.

This chain connects TRBV10-3 to TRBJ1-1; D is unresolved. V was clipped by 8 bases and J by 7 bases, with 17 bases between them. Germline values: CDR1 ENHRY, CDR2 SYGVKD. CDR3 length: 13 residues. The CDR3 DNA reads as TGTGCCATCTCAAACGCGGGGTCCATTGAAGCTTTCTTT. Amino acids: CAISNAGSIEAFF.

This chain links TRBV5-8 with TRBJ2-1; TRBD1 matches at 9 bases. CDR1 is SGHTS and CDR2 is YDEGEE in the germline V gene. The V and J ends lost 4 bases and 3 bases, in that order; junction bases with no gene match: 8. CDR3 length: 16 amino acids. The CDR3 here is CASSQSPGQGYNEQFF. The CDR3 DNA reads TGTGCCAGCAGCCAATCACCGGGACAGGGCTACAATGAGCAGTTCTTC. Full variable domain (remainder filled in from reference TRBV5-8 and TRBJ2-1): EAGVTQSPTHLIKTRGQQATLRCSPISGHTSVYWYQQALGLGLQFLLWYDEGEERNRGNFPPRFSGRQFPNYSSELNVNALELEDSALYLCASSQSPGQGYNEQFFGPGTRLTVL.

The chain uses TRBV7-3 and TRBJ2-1; 7 nucleotides match TRBD1. The germline V gene has CDR1 SGHTA and CDR2 FQGTGA. The CDR3 is 14 amino acids. Losses at the gene ends were 5 bases for V and 7 bases for J; bases not matched to a gene: 8. The CDR3 protein is CASSELTGINEQFF. Written as DNA, the CDR3 is TGTGCCAGCAGCGAACTGACAGGGATAAATGAGCAGTTCTTC. Full variable domain (outside the CDR3, taken from reference TRBV7-3 and TRBJ2-1): GAGVSQTPSNKVTEKGKYVELRCDPISGHTALYWYRQSLGQGPEFLIYFQGTGAADDSGLPNDRFFAVRPEGSVSTLKIQRTERGDSAVYLCASSELTGINEQFFGPGTRLTVL.

The chain links TRBV4-1 to TRBJ2-2, with 7 bases fitting TRBD2. This CDR3 comprises 17 residues. The germline gives CDR1 MGHRA, CDR2 YSYEKL. J lost 5 bases, V lost 0 bases, and 9 bases had no gene match. The CDR3 DNA reads as TGCGCCAGCAGCCAAGATTACGGCGGGGGACGGACCGGGGAGCTGTTTTTT. Its translation is CASSQDYGGGRTGELFF.

V gene TRBV19 combines with J gene TRBJ1-2, with TRBD1 identical over 7 bases. Germline loops: CDR1 LNHDA, CDR2 SQIVND (reference sequence). The CDR3 sequence is 13 residues long. V was pared by 7 bases and J by 2 bases, with 4 bases of the junction left unmatched. CDR3 nucleotide sequence: TGTGCCAGTACGAGGGGGCGAAACTATGGCTACACCTTC. This gives the protein CASTRGRNYGYTF. The entire variable domain, with the rest obtained from reference TRBV19 and TRBJ1-2, is as follows: DGGITQSPKYLFRKEGQNVTLSCEQNLNHDAMYWYRQDPGQGLRLIYYSQIVNDFQKGDIAEGYSVSREKKESFPLTVTSAQKNPTAFYLCASTRGRNYGYTFGSGTRLTVV.

The rearrangement joins TRBV16 to TRBJ2-3; D may be TRBD1 (6 bases). Trimming took off 0 bases at V and 3 bases at J, with 10 bases between the two ends. The CDR3 length is 15 residues. Germline CDR1 is KGHSY and CDR2 is FQNENV. The DNA of the CDR3 is TGTGCCAGCAGCCAATCGGGGGCCCCGACAGATACGCAGTATTTT. Translating gives CASSQSGAPTDTQYF.

V usage is TRBV7-9 and J usage is TRBJ1-2; maybe TRBD1 (5 bases). This CDR3 spans 13 amino acids. Germline CDR1 reads SEHNR; CDR2 reads FQNEAQ (reference sequence). V lost 3 bases, J lost 1 base, and 6 bases lay in between. The CDR3 reads CASSFDSNYGYTF. CDR3 coding DNA: TGTGCCAGCAGCTTCGACAGTAACTATGGCTACACCTTC.

V gene TRBV18 combines with J gene TRBJ1-1; D gene ambiguous. With 3 bases removed from V and 1 base from J, the gap between germline ends came to 9 bases. The CDR3 is 14 residues long. Germline V CDR1 and CDR2: KGHSH, LQKENI. Here the CDR3 reads CASSPARENTEAFF. The CDR3 DNA sequence: TGTGCCAGCTCACCGGCGAGGGAGAACACTGAAGCTTTCTTT.

The chain is built from TRBV5-1 and TRBJ2-6, with 12 bases aligning to TRBD2. CDR1 is SGHRS, CDR2 YFSETQ, per germline. The length of the CDR3 is 16 residues. V dropped 4 bases and J dropped 2; count of bases not matched to a gene: 1. The chain's CDR3 is CASSRLAGAGANVLTF. The CDR3 nucleotides read TGCGCCAGCAGCCGACTAGCGGGAGCTGGGGCCAACGTCCTGACTTTC.

The chain couples TRBV28 to TRBJ2-5; 10 nucleotides line up with TRBD1. The ends lost 8 bases at V and 5 bases at J; junction bases unmatched: 8. There are 14 residues in the CDR3. Germline V gene sequence: CDR1 MDHEN, CDR2 SYDVKM. CDR3 sequence: CASETGGVGETQYF. CDR3 bases: TGTGCCAGCGAGACAGGGGGCGTGGGGGAGACCCAGTACTTC.

The V call is TRBV28, the J call TRBJ2-7, with 12 bases lining up with TRBD2. The CDR3 length is 16 residues. V gave up 2 bases and J gave up 4 bases; unmatched junction bases: 6. Germline V lookup: CDR1 MDHEN, CDR2 SYDVKM. The CDR3 sequence is CASSLVGTSGPYEQYF. The CDR3 DNA reads as TGTGCCAGCAGTTTAGTTGGGACTAGCGGGCCTTACGAGCAGTACTTC.

V usage is TRBV27 and J usage is TRBJ2-7, with a possible D match to TRBD1 (6 bases). This CDR3 has 14 amino acids. The ends were cut back, 4 bases at V and 2 bases at J, with 12 bases in the middle. Germline V gene sequence: CDR1 MNHEY, CDR2 SMNVEV (reference sequence). As DNA, the CDR3 is TGTGCCAGCAGTTCCTTGACAGGAGCCTACGAGCAGTACTTC. As protein: CASSSLTGAYEQYF.